This TCR beta chain was recovered during a study of cytomegalovirus exposure and HLA in healthy donors. Trimming stripped 6 bases from V and 0 bases from J, with 15 bases between. The CDR3 has 17 residues. The V gene's germline CDR1 is ENHRY and CDR2 SYGVKD. When sampled, the donors appeared nominally healthy, though they likely had unrecorded immune exposures. Primers: 60 Vbeta forward and 13 Jbeta reverse. Here immunoSEQ multiplex PCR was the method, and the copy in TCRdb shows in-frame clones only, minus some. This table has about 140,000 clones, approximately 91% appearing once. Sequenced material: PBMCs. The sequence was obtained from a middle-aged woman in good health and CMV-seronegative. This chain links TRBV10-3 with TRBJ2-6; possible D gene TRBD1, 6 bases. The CDR3 coding sequence is TGTGCCATCAGCGATCAGGGGACATCCTCTGGGGCCAACGTCCTGACTTTC. Translating gives CAISDQGTSSGANVLTF.